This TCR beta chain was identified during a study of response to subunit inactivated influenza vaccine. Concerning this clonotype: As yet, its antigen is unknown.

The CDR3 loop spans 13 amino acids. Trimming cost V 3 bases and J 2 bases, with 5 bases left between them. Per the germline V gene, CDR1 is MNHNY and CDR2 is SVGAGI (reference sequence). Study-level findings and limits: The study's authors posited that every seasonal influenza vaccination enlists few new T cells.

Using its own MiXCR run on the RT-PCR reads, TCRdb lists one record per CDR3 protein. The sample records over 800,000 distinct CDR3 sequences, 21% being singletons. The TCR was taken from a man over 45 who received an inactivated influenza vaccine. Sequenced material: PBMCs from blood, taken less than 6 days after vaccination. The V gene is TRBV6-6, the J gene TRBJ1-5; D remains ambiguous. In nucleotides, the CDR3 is TGTGCCAGCAGTTATGAGGGCAATCAGCCCCAGCATTTT. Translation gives CASSYEGNQPQHF.